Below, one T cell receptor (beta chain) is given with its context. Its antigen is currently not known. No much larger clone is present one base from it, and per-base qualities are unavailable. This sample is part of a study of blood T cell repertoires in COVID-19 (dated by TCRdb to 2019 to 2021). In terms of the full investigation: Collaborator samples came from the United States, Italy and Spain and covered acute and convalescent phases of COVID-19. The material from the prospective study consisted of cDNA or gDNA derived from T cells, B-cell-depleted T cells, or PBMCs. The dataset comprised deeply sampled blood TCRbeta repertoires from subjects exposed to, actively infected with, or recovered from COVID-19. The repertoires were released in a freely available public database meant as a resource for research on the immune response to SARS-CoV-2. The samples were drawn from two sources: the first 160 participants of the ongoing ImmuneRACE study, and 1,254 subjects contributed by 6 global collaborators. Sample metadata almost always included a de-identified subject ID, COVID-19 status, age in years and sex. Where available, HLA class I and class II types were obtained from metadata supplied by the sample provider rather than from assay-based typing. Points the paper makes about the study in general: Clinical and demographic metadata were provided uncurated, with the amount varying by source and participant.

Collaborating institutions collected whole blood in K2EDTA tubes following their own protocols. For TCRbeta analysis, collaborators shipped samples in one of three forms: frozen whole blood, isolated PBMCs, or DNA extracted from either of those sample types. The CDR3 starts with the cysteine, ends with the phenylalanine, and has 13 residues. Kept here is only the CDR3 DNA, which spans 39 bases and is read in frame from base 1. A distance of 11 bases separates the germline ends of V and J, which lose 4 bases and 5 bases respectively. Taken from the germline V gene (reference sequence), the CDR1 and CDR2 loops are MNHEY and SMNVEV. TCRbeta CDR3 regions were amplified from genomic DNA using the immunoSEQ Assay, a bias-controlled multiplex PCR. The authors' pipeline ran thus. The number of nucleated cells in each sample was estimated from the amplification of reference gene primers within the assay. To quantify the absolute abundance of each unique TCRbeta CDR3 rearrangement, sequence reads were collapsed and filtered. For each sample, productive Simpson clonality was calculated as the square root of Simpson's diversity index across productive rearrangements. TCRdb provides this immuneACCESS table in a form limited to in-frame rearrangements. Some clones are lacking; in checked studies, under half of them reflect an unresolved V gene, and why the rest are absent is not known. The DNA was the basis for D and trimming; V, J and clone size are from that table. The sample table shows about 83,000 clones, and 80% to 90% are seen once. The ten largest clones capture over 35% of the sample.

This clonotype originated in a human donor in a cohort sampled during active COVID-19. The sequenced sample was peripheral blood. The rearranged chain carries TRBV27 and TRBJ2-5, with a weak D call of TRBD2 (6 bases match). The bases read TGTGCCAGCAGTTCCGGAGGAGGGGAGACCCAGTACTTC. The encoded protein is CASSSGGGETQYF.